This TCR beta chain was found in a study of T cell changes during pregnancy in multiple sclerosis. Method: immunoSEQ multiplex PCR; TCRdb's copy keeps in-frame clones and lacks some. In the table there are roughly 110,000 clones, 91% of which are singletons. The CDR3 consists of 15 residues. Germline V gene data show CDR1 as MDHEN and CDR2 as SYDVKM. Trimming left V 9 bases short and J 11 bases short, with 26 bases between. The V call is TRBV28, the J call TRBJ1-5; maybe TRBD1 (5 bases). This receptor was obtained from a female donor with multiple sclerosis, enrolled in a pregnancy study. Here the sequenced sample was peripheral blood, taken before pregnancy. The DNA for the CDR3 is TGTGCCAGTCGGGGGATGGCAGGTTCAATGGTAGCCCAGCATTTT. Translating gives CASRGMAGSMVAQHF.